This is a list of T cell receptor beta chains from one sample in a study of CD4 T cells in relation to SARS-CoV-2 and coronaviruses. No antigen is known for these receptors. Some clones are missing from TCRdb's copy, which holds only in-frame ones; the method was immunoSEQ multiplex PCR. The sample includes 30,000 to 40,000 clones, about three quarters of them seen just once. The material sequenced was memory CD4+ T cells from PBMCs, cultured in vitro. The receptors originated from an adult with COVID-19. CDR3s include the opening cysteine and the closing phenylalanine or tryptophan. Each record gives: J gene, clone size, V gene, D gene, CDR3 protein, CDR3 DNA. The D gene is left open where the match is weak. Size is omitted from some rows. Given values are once, few, many or a class for expanded clones.

TRBJ1-1,NA,TRBV28,NA,CASRVGGNTEAFF,TGTGCCAGCAGGGTTGGGGGGAACACTGAAGCTTTCTTT
TRBJ2-5,NA,TRBV5-1,NA,CASKAWRGFRETQYF,TGCGCCAGCAAGGCTTGGCGGGGTTTCAGAGAGACCCAGTACTTC
TRBJ2-3,NA,TRBV7-2,NA,CASSLSGGDTQYF,TGTGCCAGCAGCTTGTCGGGTGGAGATACGCAGTATTTT
TRBJ2-1,NA,TRBV10-3,TRBD1,CAIGGGRGQDEQFF,TGTGCCATCGGGGGTGGCAGGGGGCAGGATGAGCAGTTCTTC
TRBJ2-3,NA,TRBV7-2,TRBD2,CASSLGVAGTDTQYF,TGTGCCAGCAGCTTAGGGGTAGCGGGAACAGATACGCAGTATTTT
TRBJ1-2,NA,TRBV30,NA,CAWSTGLNGYTF,TGTGCCTGGAGTACGGGGTTGAACGGCTACACCTTC
TRBJ2-1,once,TRBV6-1,NA,CASSDLQVSSYNEQFF,TGTGCCAGCAGTGACCTACAGGTCAGCTCCTACAATGAGCAGTTCTTC
TRBJ2-5,NA,TRBV7-9,NA,CASSLALPQETQYF,TGTGCCAGCAGCTTAGCCTTACCGCAAGAGACCCAGTACTTC
TRBJ2-3,NA,TRBV5-1,TRBD1,CASSLEGQPFTDTQYF,TGCGCCAGCAGCTTGGAGGGACAGCCCTTCACAGATACGCAGTATTTT
TRBJ2-2,once,TRBV4-1,TRBD1,CASEDRGHPSGELFF,TGCGCCAGCGAAGACAGGGGCCACCCCTCCGGGGAGCTGTTTTTT
TRBJ1-2,NA,TRBV18,NA,CASSPQGSYYGYTF,TGTGCCAGCTCCCCACAGGGATCCTACTATGGCTACACCTTC
TRBJ1-4,NA,TRBV29-1,NA,CSGGSVNEKLFF,TGCAGCGGTGGGTCTGTTAATGAAAAACTGTTTTTT
TRBJ1-2,NA,TRBV6-6,NA,CASSYRRGHYGYTF,TGTGCCAGCAGTTACCGGCGGGGACACTATGGCTACACCTTC
TRBJ2-5,NA,TRBV5-1,NA,CASSPGRWETQYF,TGCGCCAGCAGCCCGGGACGGTGGGAGACCCAGTACTTC
TRBJ2-7,NA,TRBV12-2,NA,CASRYDRGLTYEQYF,TGTGCAAGTCGCTACGACAGGGGGCTTACCTACGAGCAGTACTTC